Following are 27 T cell receptor beta chains from one sample sequenced in a study of blood T cells in healthy people across ages. Then a second PCR, running roughly 6 to 11 cycles, was carried out with a sample-barcoded 5' primer and a J-beta primer mix. TCRdb recomputed calls from the 5' RACE reads with MiXCR, one row per CDR3 protein. The table shows 850,000 to 1,300,000 distinct CDR3 sequences, with less than 50% occurring only once. Source material: blood. Receptors originate from a woman aged 55-69 years in good health.

This chain links TRBV18 with TRBJ2-7, with no clear D. Trimming cost V 0 bases and J 7 bases, with 16 bases left between them. The CDR3 contains 15 residues. Germline V gene sequence: CDR1 KGHSH, CDR2 LQKENI. The CDR3 DNA follows: TGTGCCAGCTCACCACCGAGTGGGGATTACAATGAGCAGTACTTC. Translated, it gives CASSPPSGDYNEQYF. Full variable domain (missing parts from reference TRBV18 and TRBJ2-7): NAGVMQNPRHLVRRRGQEARLRCSPMKGHSHVYWYRQLPEEGLKFMVYLQKENIIDESGMPKERFSAEFPKEGPSILRIQQVVRGDSAAYFCASSPPSGDYNEQYFGPGTRLTVT.

The J gene is TRBJ2-5, the V gene TRBV3-1; 8 bases are a match to TRBD2. The trim removed 4 bases at V and 4 bases at J, leaving 8 bases unmatched. The CDR3 spans 15 residues. Per germline, CDR1 LGHDT and CDR2 YNNKEL (reference sequence). The CDR3 nucleotides are TGTGCCAGCAGCCCCATAGCGGGAATTAGAGAGACCCAGTACTTC. Amino acids: CASSPIAGIRETQYF.

This clonotype has only a few counts. This chain links TRBV7-3 with TRBJ2-4, with D possibly being TRBD2 (5 bases). This CDR3 spans 13 amino acids. Trimming shortened V by 5 bases and J by 4 bases, and 9 bases separated the two germline ends. The germline V gene has CDR1 SGHTA and CDR2 FQGTGA. The DNA of the CDR3 is TGTGCCAGCAGCCCACCGGGGAAAAACATTCAGTACTTC. Translating gives CASSPPGKNIQYF.

This clonotype has only a few counts. V usage is TRBV5-1 and J usage is TRBJ2-3; D gene ambiguous. V lost 4 bases and J lost 0, with 9 bases in between. Germline assignment: CDR1 SGHRS and CDR2 YFSETQ. This CDR3 has 14 amino acids. This CDR3 is CASSETSSTDTQYF. CDR3 in DNA: TGCGCCAGCAGCGAGACATCGAGCACAGATACGCAGTATTTT. Together with reference TRBV5-1 and TRBJ2-3, the CDR3 gives the full variable domain: KAGVTQTPRYLIKTRGQQVTLSCSPISGHRSVSWYQQTPGQGLQFLFEYFSETQRNKGNFPGRFSGRQFSNSRSEMNVSTLELGDSALYLCASSETSSTDTQYFGPGTRLTVL.

This clonotype was detected only a few times. The chain joins TRBV7-2 to TRBJ2-7; D uncertain. Trimming removed 2 bases at V and 6 bases at J, with 14 bases between. The CDR3 runs to 14 residues. The germline gives CDR1 SGHTA, CDR2 FQGNSA. The CDR3: CASSLLAIRREQYF. Written as DNA, the CDR3 is TGTGCCAGCAGCTTATTGGCTATTCGGCGCGAGCAGTACTTC.

The J gene is TRBJ2-1, the V gene TRBV12-3 or TRBV12-4; D perhaps matches TRBD2 (6 bases). Gene TRBJ2-7 matches the end of the DNA better, so the J call may be wrong. The CDR3 is 14 residues long. In nucleotides, the CDR3 is TGTGCCAGCAGCCTGGGTGGGGGGATTAATGAGCAGTACTTC. This encodes CASSLGGGINEQYF.

V gene TRBV4-1 combines with J gene TRBJ2-3, with 9 bases identical to TRBD1. The CDR3 sequence is 15 residues long. Trimming cost V 1 base and J 4 bases; bases outside gene matches: 3. In germline, CDR1 is MGHRA, CDR2 YSYEKL. This CDR3 is CASSQGTGVADTQYF. CDR3 nucleotide sequence: TGCGCCAGCAGCCAAGGGACAGGGGTGGCAGATACGCAGTATTTT.

V is TRBV6-5 and J is TRBJ2-6; D might be TRBD2 (6 bases). Germline CDR1 is MNHEY and CDR2 is SVGAGI. Trimming took off 4 bases at V and 2 bases at J, with 6 bases between the two ends. The CDR3 has 14 amino acids. In nucleotides, the CDR3 is TGTGCCAGCAGTTGGGGGGCTGGGGCCAACGTCCTGACTTTC. Translating gives CASSWGAGANVLTF.

The V call is TRBV6-2 or TRBV6-3, the J call TRBJ2-5, with D uncertain. CDR1 is MNHEY, CDR2 SVGEGT, per germline. This CDR3 region has 14 residues. The V end was cut by 3 bases, the J end by 5 bases, with 13 bases between. CDR3 protein: CASSYLARAETQYF. The CDR3 DNA follows: TGTGCCAGCAGTTATCTGGCCCGAGCGGAGACCCAGTACTTC.

The table lists this clonotype with a few counts. The chain links TRBV3-1 to TRBJ2-5, with unresolved D. The CDR3 length is 11 residues. V was clipped by 6 bases and J by 5 bases, with 7 bases between them. Germline V gene data show CDR1 as LGHDT and CDR2 as YNNKEL (reference sequence). The CDR3 sequence: CASRHKETQYF. Written as DNA, the CDR3 is TGTGCCAGCAGACACAAGGAGACCCAGTACTTC.

To note about this clonotype: The junction shows a germline mismatch at one end, possibly a read error. This rearrangement joins TRBV3-1 to TRBJ2-3, with 9 bases aligning to TRBD2. The CDR3 has 18 residues. Germline V lookup: CDR1 LGHDT, CDR2 YNNKEL (reference sequence). This CDR3 reads CASSPGPAGGGAVDTRYF. Written as DNA, the CDR3 is TGTGCCAGCAGCCCTGGCCCCGCTGGCGGGGGGGCAGTAGATACGCGGTATTTT.

The rearrangement links TRBV20-1 to TRBJ1-2; TRBD1 matches 8 bases. The CDR3 contains 13 residues. V was clipped by 6 bases and J by 5 bases; unmatched bases: 8. Germline loops: CDR1 DFQATT, CDR2 SNEGSKA (reference sequence). CDR3 DNA sequence: TGCAGTGCCTCACTCGGGACAGGATATGGCTACACCTTC. Protein: CSASLGTGYGYTF.

This rearrangement joins TRBV20-1 to TRBJ2-1; no clear D. The V and J ends lost 5 bases and 10 bases respectively, with 9 bases between them. CDR3 length: 10 residues. Germline values: CDR1 DFQATT, CDR2 SNEGSKA (reference sequence). The CDR3 DNA follows: TGCAGTGCTTTTATAGAGGAGCAGTTCTTC. It is translated as CSAFIEEQFF.

The sample holds a few counts of this clonotype. This chain uses TRBV7-2 with TRBJ1-2; D gene ambiguous. Trimming removed 1 base from V and 2 bases from J, with 11 bases in between. Germline V gene data show CDR1 as SGHTA and CDR2 as FQGNSA. The CDR3 contains 15 residues. This CDR3 is CASSLEYTFNYGYTF. CDR3 DNA sequence: TGTGCCAGCAGCTTAGAGTACACCTTCAACTATGGCTACACCTTC.

This clonotype was detected only a few times. The chain joins TRBV11-3 to TRBJ2-5; D is undetermined. Germline loops: CDR1 SGHNT, CDR2 YENEEA. This CDR3 spans 13 amino acids. Trimming stripped 5 bases from V and 11 bases from J, with 18 bases between. The CDR3 protein is CASSPPGSLKQYF. CDR3 DNA: TGTGCCAGCAGCCCGCCCGGGTCCCTAAAGCAGTACTTC.

The chain uses TRBV7-3 and TRBJ2-3, with 7 nucleotides matching TRBD2. Germline CDR1 and CDR2: SGHTA and FQGTGA. V shed 0 bases and J 4 bases; nucleotides not matched to a gene: 7. This CDR3 region has 16 residues. The chain's CDR3 is CASSLTGGSGPDTQYF. The CDR3 DNA follows: TGTGCCAGCAGCTTAACGGGCGGGAGTGGGCCAGATACGCAGTATTTT.

Written as DNA, the CDR3 is TGTGCCAGCAGTCATGAAAAACTGTTTTTT. It is translated as CASSHEKLFF. This chain joins TRBV28 and TRBJ1-4; D not certain. V lost 5 bases and J lost 6, with 1 base in between. The length of the CDR3 is 10 residues. Germline loops: CDR1 MDHEN, CDR2 SYDVKM.

This clonotype was detected a few times. The V call is TRBV2, the J call TRBJ2-3; 10 nucleotides match TRBD2. V gave up 6 bases and J gave up 6 bases; unmatched junction bases: 3. This CDR3 contains 13 residues. Germline lookup yields CDR1 SNHLY and CDR2 FYNNEI. As DNA, the CDR3 is TGTGCCAGCAGGGGGACTAGCGCCGATACGCAGTATTTT. Translated, it gives CASRGTSADTQYF.

This clonotype was found a few times. The chain combines TRBV20-1 with TRBJ2-7; D possibly uses TRBD1 or TRBD2 (5 bases each). TRBJ2-5 matches the DNA end more closely, so the J call is doubtful. Germline V CDR1 and CDR2: DFQATT, SNEGSKA (reference sequence). The CDR3 sequence is 15 residues long. This CDR3 is CSARDTPGPRETQYF. CDR3 nucleotides: TGCAGTGCTAGAGATACCCCGGGACCTCGGGAGACCCAGTACTTC.

This clonotype turned up a few times. The chain joins TRBV7-8 to TRBJ2-7, with TRBD1 matching over 10 bases. CDR3 size: 15 residues. The V gene's germline CDR1 is SGHVS and CDR2 FQNEAQ. The V segment lost 7 bases and the J segment 0 bases; nucleotides outside the gene matches: 6. In DNA, the CDR3 is TGTGCCAGCACCCTCGACAGGGGGCCCTCCTACGAGCAGTACTTC. It encodes CASTLDRGPSYEQYF.

This clonotype was recorded a few times. The chain links TRBV6-5 to TRBJ2-7, with D hard to call. V lost 2 bases and J lost 3, with 14 bases in between. The CDR3 sequence is 15 residues long. Germline V gene sequence: CDR1 MNHEY, CDR2 SVGAGI. DNA for the CDR3: TGTGCCAGCAGTTACCCAAAAACCCCCGACTACGAGCAGTACTTC. Its protein product is CASSYPKTPDYEQYF.

CDR3 DNA sequence: TGTGCCAGCATCCCCGACAGTACCTACAATGAGCAGTTCTTC. It translates to CASIPDSTYNEQFF. The chain combines TRBV7-2 with TRBJ2-1, with a possible D match to TRBD1 (5 bases). The CDR3 is 14 residues long. V gave up 7 bases and J gave up 2 bases, with 12 bases separating them. Germline-derived CDR1 and CDR2 are SGHTA and FQGNSA.

CDR3 coding DNA: TGTGCCAGCAGCGTAGGTGCTAGCGTTAGCTCCTACGAGCAGTACTTC. Its protein product is CASSVGASVSSYEQYF. This rearrangement joins TRBV9 to TRBJ2-7; possible D gene TRBD2, 6 bases. The CDR3 has 16 amino acids. CDR1 is SGDLS and CDR2 is YYNGEE in the germline V gene. The V end lost 0 bases, the J end lost 0 bases, and 13 bases lay between the germline ends.

This clonotype showed up just a few times. The gene calls are TRBV20-1 and TRBJ2-3; D may match TRBD1 or TRBD2 (5 bases each). The germline V gene has CDR1 DFQATT and CDR2 SNEGSKA (reference sequence). CDR3 length: 14 residues. Trimming pared 3 bases from V and 1 base from J, leaving 11 bases between. The CDR3 DNA sequence: TGCAGTGCTAGGAGGGGAGATGGCACAGATACGCAGTATTTT. It specifies CSARRGDGTDTQYF.

This sequence joins TRBV18 and TRBJ2-7; TRBD1 is a possible D gene (7 bases). V was pared by 4 bases and J by 3 bases, with 19 bases between. This CDR3 is 16 amino acids long. Germline lookup yields CDR1 KGHSH and CDR2 LQKENI. The CDR3, as DNA: TGTGCCAGCTCACGGCTCCCAGGGGGGAGGAACTACGAGCAGTACTTC. Its translation is CASSRLPGGRNYEQYF.

This chain joins TRBV25-1 and TRBJ2-3, with 7 bases identical to TRBD2. Per germline, CDR1 MGHDK and CDR2 SYGVNS. CDR3 length: 17 amino acids. Trimming took 9 bases from V and 1 from J; bases not matched to a gene: 16. This chain's CDR3 is CARELGGRAPGTDTQYF. The CDR3 nucleotides are TGTGCCAGAGAGCTTGGGGGGAGGGCCCCTGGCACAGATACGCAGTATTTT.

This clonotype has at least ten counts. V and J are TRBV29-1 and TRBJ2-1; the D gene is possibly TRBD2 (5 bases). CDR3 length: 14 amino acids. Germline V gene lookup returns CDR1 SQVTM and CDR2 ANQGSEA. Trimming removed 5 bases from V and 7 bases from J, with 18 bases in between. CDR3: CSVSRAIKRNEQFF. CDR3 DNA: TGCAGCGTTAGCCGGGCCATAAAGCGGAATGAGCAGTTCTTC.